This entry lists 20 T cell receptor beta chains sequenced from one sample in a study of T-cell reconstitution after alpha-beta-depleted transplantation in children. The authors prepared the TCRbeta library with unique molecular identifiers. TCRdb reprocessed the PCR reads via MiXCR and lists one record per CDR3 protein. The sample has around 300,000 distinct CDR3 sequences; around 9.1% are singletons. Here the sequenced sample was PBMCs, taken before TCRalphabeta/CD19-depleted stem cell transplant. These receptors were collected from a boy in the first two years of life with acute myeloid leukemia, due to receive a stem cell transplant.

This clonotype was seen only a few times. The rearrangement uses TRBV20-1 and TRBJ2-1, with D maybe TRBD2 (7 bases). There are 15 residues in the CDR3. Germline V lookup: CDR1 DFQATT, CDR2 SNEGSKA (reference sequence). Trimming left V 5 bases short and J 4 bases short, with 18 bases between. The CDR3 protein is CSAFRGAHLYNEQFF. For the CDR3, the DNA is TGCAGTGCTTTCCGGGGGGCACACCTATACAATGAGCAGTTCTTC.

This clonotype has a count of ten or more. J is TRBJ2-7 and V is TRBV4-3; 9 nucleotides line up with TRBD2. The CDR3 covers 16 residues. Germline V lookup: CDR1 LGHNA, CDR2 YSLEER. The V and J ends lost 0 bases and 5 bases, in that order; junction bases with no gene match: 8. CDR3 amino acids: CASSQESRLAGHEQYF. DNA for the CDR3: TGCGCCAGCAGCCAAGAGAGTCGGCTAGCGGGACACGAGCAGTACTTC.

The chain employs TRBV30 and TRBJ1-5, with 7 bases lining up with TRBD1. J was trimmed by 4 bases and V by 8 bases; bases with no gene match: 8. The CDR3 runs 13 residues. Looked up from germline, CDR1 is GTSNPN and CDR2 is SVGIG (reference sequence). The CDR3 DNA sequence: TGTGCCCTCGAACAGGGGAAGAATCAGCCCCAGCATTTT. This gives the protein CALEQGKNQPQHF.

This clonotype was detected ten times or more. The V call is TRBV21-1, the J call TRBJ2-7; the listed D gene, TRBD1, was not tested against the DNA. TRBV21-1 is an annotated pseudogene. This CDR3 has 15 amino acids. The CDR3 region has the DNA TGTGCCAGCAGCAAATCCCTGGCAGGGAAGCACGAGCAGTACTTC. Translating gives CASSKSLAGKHEQYF.

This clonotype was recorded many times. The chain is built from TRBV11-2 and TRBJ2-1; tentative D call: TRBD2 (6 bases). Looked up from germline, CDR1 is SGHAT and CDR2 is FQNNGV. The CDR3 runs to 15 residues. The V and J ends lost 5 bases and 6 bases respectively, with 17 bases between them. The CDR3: CASSLWKRVRNEQFF. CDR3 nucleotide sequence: TGTGCCAGCAGCCTATGGAAGCGGGTGCGCAATGAGCAGTTCTTC.

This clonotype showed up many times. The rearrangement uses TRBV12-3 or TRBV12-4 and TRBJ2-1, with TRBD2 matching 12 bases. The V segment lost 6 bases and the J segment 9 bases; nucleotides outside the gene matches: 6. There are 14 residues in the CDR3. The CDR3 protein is CASRLAGGRGEQFF. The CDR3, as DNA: TGTGCCAGCAGACTAGCGGGAGGACGGGGTGAGCAGTTCTTC.

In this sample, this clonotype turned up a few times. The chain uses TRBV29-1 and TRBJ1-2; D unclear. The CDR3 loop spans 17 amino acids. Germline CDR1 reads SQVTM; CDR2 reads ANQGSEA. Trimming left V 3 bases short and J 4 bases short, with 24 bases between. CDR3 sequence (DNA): TGCAGCGTTGAGGAATCATCGACGGAACTAGACTTCTATGGCTACACCTTC. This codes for CSVEESSTELDFYGYTF.

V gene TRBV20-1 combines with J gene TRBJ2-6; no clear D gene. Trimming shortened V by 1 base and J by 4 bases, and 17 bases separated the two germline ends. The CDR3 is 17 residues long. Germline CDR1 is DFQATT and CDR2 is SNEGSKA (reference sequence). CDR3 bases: TGCAGTGCTAGAGCTTTGGCAGGAACGTGGGGGGCCAACGTCCTGACTTTC. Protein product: CSARALAGTWGANVLTF.

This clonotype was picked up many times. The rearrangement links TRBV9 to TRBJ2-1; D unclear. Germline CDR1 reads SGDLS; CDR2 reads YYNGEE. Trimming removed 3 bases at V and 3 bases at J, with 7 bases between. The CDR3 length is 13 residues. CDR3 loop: CASSALDYNEQFF. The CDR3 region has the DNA TGTGCCAGCAGCGCCCTAGACTACAATGAGCAGTTCTTC.

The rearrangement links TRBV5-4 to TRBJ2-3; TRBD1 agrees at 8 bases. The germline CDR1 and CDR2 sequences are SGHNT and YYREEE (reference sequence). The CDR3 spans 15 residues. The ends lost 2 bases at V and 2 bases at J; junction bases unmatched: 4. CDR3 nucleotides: TGTGCCAGCAGCTTTTTGGACAGGGACACAGATACGCAGTATTTT. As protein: CASSFLDRDTDTQYF.

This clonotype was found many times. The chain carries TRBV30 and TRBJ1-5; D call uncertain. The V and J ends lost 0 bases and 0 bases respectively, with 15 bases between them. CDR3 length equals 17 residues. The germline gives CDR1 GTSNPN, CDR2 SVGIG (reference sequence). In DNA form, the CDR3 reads TGTGCCTGGAGTGTGCGATATGGACGGTATAGCAATCAGCCCCAGCATTTT. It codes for CAWSVRYGRYSNQPQHF.

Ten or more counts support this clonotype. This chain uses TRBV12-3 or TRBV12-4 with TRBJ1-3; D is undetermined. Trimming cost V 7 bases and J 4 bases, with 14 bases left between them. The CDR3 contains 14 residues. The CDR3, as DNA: TGTGCCAGCACCACCGGACGTGGGGGAAACACCATATATTTT. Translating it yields CASTTGRGGNTIYF.

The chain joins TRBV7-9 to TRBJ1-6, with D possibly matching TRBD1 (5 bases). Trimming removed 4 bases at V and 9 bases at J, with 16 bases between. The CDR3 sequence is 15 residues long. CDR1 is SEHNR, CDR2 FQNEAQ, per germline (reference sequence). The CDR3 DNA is TGTGCCAGCAGCTCTACAGGAACCTCAAGTTCACCCCTCCACTTT. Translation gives CASSSTGTSSSPLHF.

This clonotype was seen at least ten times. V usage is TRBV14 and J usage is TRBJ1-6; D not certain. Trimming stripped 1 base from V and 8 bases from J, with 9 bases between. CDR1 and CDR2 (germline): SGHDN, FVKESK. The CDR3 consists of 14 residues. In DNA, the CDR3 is TGTGCCAGCAGCCAAGTAGGAGGTTATTCACCCCTCCACTTT. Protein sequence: CASSQVGGYSPLHF.

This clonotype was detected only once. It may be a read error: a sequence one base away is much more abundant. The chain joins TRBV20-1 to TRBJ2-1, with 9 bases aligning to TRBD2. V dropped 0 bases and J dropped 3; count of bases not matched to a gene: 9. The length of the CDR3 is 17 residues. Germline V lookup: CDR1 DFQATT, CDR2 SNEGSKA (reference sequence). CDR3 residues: CSARELAGAAFYNEQFF. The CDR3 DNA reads TGCAGTGCTAGAGAGTTAGCGGGAGCAGCCTTCTACAATGAGCAGTTCTTC.

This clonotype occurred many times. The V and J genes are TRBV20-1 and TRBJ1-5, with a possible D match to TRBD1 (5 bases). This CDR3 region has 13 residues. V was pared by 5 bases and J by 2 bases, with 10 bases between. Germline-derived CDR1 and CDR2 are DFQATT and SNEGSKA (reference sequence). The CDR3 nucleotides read TGCAGTGCTTTCATAGGGGGCAATCAGCCCCAGCATTTT. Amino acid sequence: CSAFIGGNQPQHF.

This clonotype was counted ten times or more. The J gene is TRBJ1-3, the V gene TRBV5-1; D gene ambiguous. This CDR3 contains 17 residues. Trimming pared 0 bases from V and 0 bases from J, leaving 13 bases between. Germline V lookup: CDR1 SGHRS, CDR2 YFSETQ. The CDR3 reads CASSLDPSRFSGNTIYF. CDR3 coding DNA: TGCGCCAGCAGCTTGGACCCCAGCAGGTTCTCTGGAAACACCATATATTTT.

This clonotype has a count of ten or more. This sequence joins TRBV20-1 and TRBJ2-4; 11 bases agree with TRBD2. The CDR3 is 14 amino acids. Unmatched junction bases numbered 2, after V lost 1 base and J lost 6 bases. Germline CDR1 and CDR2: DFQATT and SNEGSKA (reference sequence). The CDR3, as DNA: TGCAGTGCTAGAGTTCTAGCGGGAGGAAACATTCAGTACTTC. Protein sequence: CSARVLAGGNIQYF.

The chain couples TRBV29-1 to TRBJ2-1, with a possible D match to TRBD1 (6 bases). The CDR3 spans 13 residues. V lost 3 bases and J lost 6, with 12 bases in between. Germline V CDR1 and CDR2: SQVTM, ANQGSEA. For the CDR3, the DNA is TGCAGCGTTGATAGGATAGGGGGCAATGAGCAGTTCTTC. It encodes CSVDRIGGNEQFF.

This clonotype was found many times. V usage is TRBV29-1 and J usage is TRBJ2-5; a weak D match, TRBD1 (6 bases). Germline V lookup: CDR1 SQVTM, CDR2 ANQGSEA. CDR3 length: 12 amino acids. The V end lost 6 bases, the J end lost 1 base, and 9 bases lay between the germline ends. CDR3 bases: TGCAGCGTCTCGGACAGCCAAGAGACCCAGTACTTC. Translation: CSVSDSQETQYF.